The rows below give T cell receptor beta chains drawn from one sample of a study of blood T cell repertoires in COVID-19. Assay used: immunoSEQ multiplex PCR; TCRdb lists only in-frame clones, some missing. The data show about 330,000 clones, 70% to 90% seen once. Sequencing used PBMCs or T cells enriched from blood (not recorded which). All receptors come from a woman aged 25 to 39 who had recovered from COVID-19. CDR3s include the opening cysteine and the closing phenylalanine or tryptophan. The order of the fields is CDR3 protein, CDR3 DNA, clone size, J gene, V gene, D gene. The D gene is left open where the match is weak. Not all rows give a size; the values are once, few, many and, for expanded clones, a class.

CDR3: CASSLKPGTSGPYEQYF; DNA: TGTGCCAGCAGTCTCAAGCCTGGGACTAGCGGGCCCTACGAGCAGTACTTC; size: .; J: TRBJ2-7; V: TRBV27; D: TRBD2
CDR3: CASSSRGDNEQFF; DNA: TGTGCCAGCAGTAGCAGGGGCGACAATGAGCAGTTCTTC; size: .; J: TRBJ2-1; V: TRBV12-3/TRBV12-4; D: .
CDR3: CASSYRAGRDTGELFF; DNA: TGTGCCAGCAGTTACCGGGCCGGGCGGGACACCGGGGAGCTGTTTTTT; size: .; J: TRBJ2-2; V: TRBV6-2/TRBV6-3; D: .
CDR3: CAWSVTHGQNSNQPQHF; DNA: TGTGCCTGGAGTGTAACCCATGGGCAGAATAGCAATCAGCCCCAGCATTTT; size: .; J: TRBJ1-5; V: TRBV30; D: .
CDR3: CASSQSTASNYGYTF; DNA: TGCGCCAGCAGCCAATCGACAGCCTCTAACTATGGCTACACCTTC; size: .; J: TRBJ1-2; V: TRBV4-1; D: .
CDR3: CSVKQVEEKLFF; DNA: TGCAGCGTTAAACAGGTTGAGGAAAAACTGTTTTTT; size: .; J: TRBJ1-4; V: TRBV29-1; D: .
CDR3: CASRYRIQETQYF; DNA: TGTGCCAGCAGATACAGGATACAAGAGACCCAGTACTTC; size: .; J: TRBJ2-5; V: TRBV2; D: .
CDR3: CASSLEFSATSQPQHF; DNA: TGTGCCAGCAGCTTGGAATTTTCAGCGACGAGTCAGCCCCAGCATTTT; size: .; J: TRBJ1-5; V: TRBV5-5; D: .
CDR3: CASSFNRDYGYTF; DNA: TGTGCCAGCAGCTTCAACAGGGACTATGGCTACACCTTC; size: .; J: TRBJ1-2; V: TRBV5-6; D: .
CDR3: CASSSPNTEAFF; DNA: TGTGCCAGCAGCAGCCCGAACACTGAAGCTTTCTTT; size: .; J: TRBJ1-1; V: TRBV5-4; D: .
CDR3: CASSDRGNNPPLHF; DNA: TGTGCCAGTTCGGACAGGGGGAACAATCCACCCCTCCACTTT; size: .; J: TRBJ1-6; V: TRBV19; D: TRBD1
CDR3: CASSQWISASQPQHF; DNA: TGTGCCAGCAGCCAATGGATCTCGGCTAGTCAGCCCCAGCATTTT; size: once; J: TRBJ1-5; V: TRBV16; D: .
CDR3: CASSFGDRAANTEAFF; DNA: TGCGCCAGCAGCTTCGGGGACAGGGCGGCGAACACTGAAGCTTTCTTT; size: .; J: TRBJ1-1; V: TRBV5-1; D: TRBD1
CDR3: CASSISAGGLLSQHF; DNA: TGTGCCAGTAGTATATCGGCAGGAGGGCTTCTGTCCCAGCATTTT; size: .; J: TRBJ1-5; V: TRBV19; D: .
CDR3: CASSSTSGGYNEQFF; DNA: TGTGCCAGCAGCTCAACTAGCGGGGGGTACAATGAGCAGTTCTTC; size: .; J: TRBJ2-1; V: TRBV5-4; D: TRBD2
CDR3: CASSSRSNTEAFF; DNA: TGTGCCAGCAGTAGCCGTTCGAACACTGAAGCTTTCTTT; size: few; J: TRBJ1-1; V: TRBV2; D: .
CDR3: CASTMTGGTYEQYF; DNA: TGTGCCAGTACTATGACAGGGGGCACTTACGAGCAGTACTTC; size: .; J: TRBJ2-7; V: TRBV19; D: TRBD1
CDR3: CASSLSLDAGWGYTF; DNA: TGTGCCAGCAGCTTGTCCCTTGACGCGGGATGGGGCTACACCTTC; size: .; J: TRBJ1-2; V: TRBV5-4; D: .
CDR3: CAWSTGYNEQFF; DNA: TGTGCCTGGAGCACAGGTTACAATGAGCAGTTCTTC; size: .; J: TRBJ2-1; V: TRBV30; D: .
CDR3: CASSLGGTGRGYTF; DNA: TGTGCCAGCAGTTTAGGGGGGACAGGGCGAGGCTACACCTTC; size: .; J: TRBJ1-2; V: TRBV27; D: TRBD1
CDR3: CASSLSSGGWETQYF; DNA: TGTGCCAGCAGCTTGTCCAGCGGGGGGTGGGAGACCCAGTACTTC; size: .; J: TRBJ2-5; V: TRBV7-8; D: TRBD2
CDR3: CAWTLEGGRVEKLFF; DNA: TGTGCCTGGACCCTCGAGGGGGGGCGCGTTGAAAAACTGTTTTTT; size: .; J: TRBJ1-4; V: TRBV30; D: .
CDR3: CASHRDRSNTGELFF; DNA: TGTGCCTCCCACCGGGACAGATCGAACACCGGGGAGCTGTTTTTT; size: .; J: TRBJ2-2; V: TRBV19; D: TRBD1
CDR3: CAWQRGRVDSEAFF; DNA: TGTGCCTGGCAGCGGGGCAGGGTGGACTCTGAAGCTTTCTTT; size: .; J: TRBJ1-1; V: TRBV30; D: .
CDR3: CASSGHRGPSQPQHF; DNA: TGTGCCAGCAGCGGACACAGGGGGCCGAGTCAGCCCCAGCATTTT; size: .; J: TRBJ1-5; V: TRBV7-8; D: TRBD1
CDR3: CASSQAGDGEAFF; DNA: TGCGCCAGCAGCCAAGCAGGGGATGGTGAAGCTTTCTTT; size: many; J: TRBJ1-1; V: TRBV4-1; D: .
CDR3: CASTTGNLYGYTF; DNA: TGTGCCAGCACCACCGGGAACCTCTATGGCTACACCTTC; size: .; J: TRBJ1-2; V: TRBV12-3/TRBV12-4; D: .
CDR3: CASSESASGGTKNIQYF; DNA: TGCGCCAGCAGTGAGTCCGCTAGCGGGGGGACCAAAAACATTCAGTACTTC; size: .; J: TRBJ2-4; V: TRBV10-1; D: TRBD2
CDR3: CASSLWGQGLTGELFF; DNA: TGTGCCAGCAGCTTGTGGGGCCAGGGGTTGACCGGGGAGCTGTTTTTT; size: .; J: TRBJ2-2; V: TRBV5-6; D: .
CDR3: CAWSGPGANEKLFF; DNA: TGTGCCTGGAGTGGACCAGGGGCTAATGAAAAACTGTTTTTT; size: once; J: TRBJ1-4; V: TRBV30; D: .
CDR3: CASSLQRGAEETQYF; DNA: TGTGCCAGCAGCCTTCAGCGGGGGGCCGAGGAGACCCAGTACTTC; size: .; J: TRBJ2-5; V: TRBV7-8; D: TRBD2
CDR3: CASRRGTAGGQETQYF; DNA: TGCGCCAGCAGGCGGGGTACAGCGGGGGGGCAAGAGACCCAGTACTTC; size: .; J: TRBJ2-5; V: TRBV5-1; D: TRBD2
CDR3: CASSLSIPGQGSSSYEQYF; DNA: TGTGCCAGCAGCCTTTCGATCCCGGGACAGGGGTCGAGCTCCTACGAGCAGTACTTC; size: .; J: TRBJ2-7; V: TRBV7-9; D: TRBD1
CDR3: CASSSQRGLTEAFF; DNA: TGCGCCAGCAGCTCCCAGCGGGGCCTCACTGAAGCTTTCTTT; size: .; J: TRBJ1-1; V: TRBV5-1; D: .
CDR3: CASSLVSLRDTSSTDTQYF; DNA: TGTGCCAGCAGCTTAGTGAGCCTACGGGACACCTCGTCCACAGATACGCAGTATTTT; size: .; J: TRBJ2-3; V: TRBV7-8; D: .
CDR3: CASKLQGIGGYTF; DNA: TGTGCCAGCAAGTTACAGGGGATAGGTGGCTACACCTTC; size: .; J: TRBJ1-2; V: TRBV25-1; D: TRBD1
CDR3: CASSSTDRVNTEAFF; DNA: TGTGCCAGCAGCTCAACCGACAGGGTGAACACTGAAGCTTTCTTT; size: .; J: TRBJ1-1; V: TRBV7-9; D: TRBD1
CDR3: CAGQGGTEAFF; DNA: TGTGCCGGACAGGGGGGCACTGAAGCTTTCTTT; size: .; J: TRBJ1-1; V: TRBV30; D: TRBD1
CDR3: CASSELAGGRTGELFF; DNA: TGTGCCAGCAGTGAATTAGCGGGGGGTAGAACCGGGGAGCTGTTTTTT; size: .; J: TRBJ2-2; V: TRBV6-1; D: TRBD2
CDR3: CASSLNTDRNYGYTF; DNA: TGTGCCAGCAGCCTCAACACGGACAGAAACTATGGCTACACCTTC; size: .; J: TRBJ1-2; V: TRBV9; D: .
CDR3: CASSDLTYEQYF; DNA: TGTGCCAGCAGTGACCTCACTTACGAGCAGTACTTC; size: once; J: TRBJ2-7; V: TRBV2; D: .
CDR3: CASSVMTAGSYNEQFF; DNA: TGTGCCAGCAGCGTAATGACAGCTGGCTCCTACAATGAGCAGTTCTTC; size: .; J: TRBJ2-1; V: TRBV9; D: .
CDR3: CAISEVTPYQETQYF; DNA: TGTGCCATCAGTGAGGTTACACCGTACCAAGAGACCCAGTACTTC; size: .; J: TRBJ2-5; V: TRBV10-3; D: .
CDR3: CASSLYDPAGQPQHF; DNA: TGTGCCAGCAGCTTATATGATCCGGCAGGGCAGCCCCAGCATTTT; size: .; J: TRBJ1-5; V: TRBV7-2; D: .
CDR3: CASIVRGSNQPQHF; DNA: TGTGCCAGTATTGTAAGGGGCAGCAATCAGCCCCAGCATTTT; size: .; J: TRBJ1-5; V: TRBV19; D: .
CDR3: CASRGQLNEKLFF; DNA: TGTGCCAGCAGGGGACAGCTTAATGAAAAACTGTTTTTT; size: .; J: TRBJ1-4; V: TRBV7-2; D: TRBD1
CDR3: CASTPDSMNTEAFF; DNA: TGTGCCAGCACCCCGGACAGCATGAACACTGAAGCTTTCTTT; size: once; J: TRBJ1-1; V: TRBV6-2/TRBV6-3; D: .
CDR3: CVGQSSSYNSPLHF; DNA: TGTGTTGGACAGTCGAGCTCCTATAATTCACCCCTCCACTTT; size: once; J: TRBJ1-6; V: TRBV30; D: .
CDR3: CASSSTGGALRNTEAFF; DNA: TGTGCCAGCAGCTCGACAGGGGGCGCTTTGAGGAACACTGAAGCTTTCTTT; size: .; J: TRBJ1-1; V: TRBV11-2; D: TRBD1
CDR3: CASSYSPTGYNEQFF; DNA: TGTGCCAGCAGTTACTCTCCGACAGGCTACAATGAGCAGTTCTTC; size: once; J: TRBJ2-1; V: TRBV6-2/TRBV6-3; D: .
CDR3: CASTTAGGNTEAFF; DNA: TGTGCCAGTACCACGGCGGGGGGAAACACTGAAGCTTTCTTT; size: .; J: TRBJ1-1; V: TRBV19; D: .
CDR3: CASSLTSGGHQETQYF; DNA: TGTGCCAGTAGTTTGACTAGCGGGGGACACCAAGAGACCCAGTACTTC; size: .; J: TRBJ2-5; V: TRBV19; D: TRBD2
CDR3: CASSLEGQSVHQYF; DNA: TGCGCCAGCAGCTTGGAGGGACAGTCTGTCCACCAGTACTTC; size: .; J: TRBJ2-7; V: TRBV5-1; D: TRBD1
CDR3: CASSLSGTGGTEAFF; DNA: TGTGCCAGCAGCTTAAGTGGGACAGGTGGAACTGAAGCTTTCTTT; size: .; J: TRBJ1-1; V: TRBV7-2; D: TRBD1
CDR3: CASSEYDRASGGYGYTF; DNA: TGTGCCAGCAGTGAATACGACAGGGCGAGTGGGGGCTATGGCTACACCTTC; size: .; J: TRBJ1-2; V: TRBV25-1; D: TRBD1